These T cell receptor beta chains were read from a single sample in a study of chemoradiotherapy in HPV16-positive cancers. This table comes from immunoSEQ multiplex PCR, and its TCRdb copy is limited to in-frame clones, with some not included. The sample lists more than 4,000 clones; approximately 78% were seen once. This specimen was acquired from a patient who underwent chemoradiotherapy. The receptors here all came from a human donor with HPV-associated anogenital cancer. Both conserved end residues are part of each CDR3. Each record gives: J gene, V gene, clone size, D gene, CDR3 DNA, CDR3 protein. The D gene is left open where the match is weak. Some rows mark clone size as missing; the rest say once, few, many or name a class of expanded clone.

j_gene: TRBJ1-5
v_gene: TRBV1
abundance: -
d_gene: -
CDR3nt: TGCACCAGCAGCCAAGATTGGACCAGACAGCATAGCAATCAGCCCCAGCATTTT
CDR3aa: CTSSQDWTRQHSNQPQHF

j_gene: TRBJ1-2
v_gene: TRBV19
abundance: once
d_gene: -
CDR3nt: TGTGCCAGTAGTAATCAGGGAGCGTATGGCTACACCTTC
CDR3aa: CASSNQGAYGYTF

j_gene: TRBJ2-7
v_gene: TRBV4-3
abundance: -
d_gene: -
CDR3nt: TGCGCCAGCAGCCAAGGTCGGGCTAGCTCCTACGAGCAGTACTTC
CDR3aa: CASSQGRASSYEQYF

j_gene: TRBJ2-7
v_gene: TRBV14
abundance: few
d_gene: -
CDR3nt: TGTGCCAGCAGCCGGACGGTATCCTACGAGCAGTACTTC
CDR3aa: CASSRTVSYEQYF

j_gene: TRBJ1-2
v_gene: TRBV11-3
abundance: -
d_gene: TRBD1
CDR3nt: TGTGCCAGCAGCTTACGACAGGGGCGACACTATGGCTACACCTTC
CDR3aa: CASSLRQGRHYGYTF

j_gene: TRBJ2-1
v_gene: TRBV7-2
abundance: -
d_gene: -
CDR3nt: TGTGCCAGCAGCATCGGGACACCGCCCATGGGTAATGAGCAGTTCTTC
CDR3aa: CASSIGTPPMGNEQFF

j_gene: TRBJ2-4
v_gene: TRBV15
abundance: once
d_gene: -
CDR3nt: TGTGCCACCAGTACGATAGTACAGTCTCAAAACATTCAGTACTTC
CDR3aa: CATSTIVQSQNIQYF

j_gene: TRBJ1-1
v_gene: TRBV4-3
abundance: -
d_gene: -
CDR3nt: TGCGCCAGCAGCCAAGGGGTGGGGGCGATGAACACTGAAGCTTTCTTT
CDR3aa: CASSQGVGAMNTEAFF

j_gene: TRBJ2-7
v_gene: TRBV9
abundance: -
d_gene: -
CDR3nt: TGTGCCAGCAGCGTTGGCTTCCGGGGCGAGCAGTACTTC
CDR3aa: CASSVGFRGEQYF

j_gene: TRBJ2-7
v_gene: TRBV5-5
abundance: -
d_gene: TRBD1
CDR3nt: TGTGCCAGCAGCTTATTAACAGGGGTGTGGTACGAGCAGTACTTC
CDR3aa: CASSLLTGVWYEQYF

j_gene: TRBJ2-7
v_gene: TRBV9
abundance: medium-sized
d_gene: -
CDR3nt: TGTGCCAGCAGCGTAGGGAGGTTGTCCCACTACGAGCAGTACTTC
CDR3aa: CASSVGRLSHYEQYF

j_gene: TRBJ1-5
v_gene: TRBV30
abundance: once
d_gene: -
CDR3nt: TGTGCCTGGAGCTCCCGGACGGATCAGCCCCAGCATTTT
CDR3aa: CAWSSRTDQPQHF

j_gene: TRBJ2-3
v_gene: TRBV7-2
abundance: -
d_gene: TRBD2
CDR3nt: TGTGCCAGCAGCCCTTATGCCCCCGGGCTAGCGGGCGGGGATACGCAGTATTTT
CDR3aa: CASSPYAPGLAGGDTQYF

j_gene: TRBJ2-5
v_gene: TRBV7-8
abundance: -
d_gene: TRBD2
CDR3nt: TGTGCCAGCAGATCCAAAATTGGCGGGAGGGCGCAAGAGACCCAGTACTTC
CDR3aa: CASRSKIGGRAQETQYF

j_gene: TRBJ1-1
v_gene: TRBV7-3
abundance: -
d_gene: -
CDR3nt: TGTGCCAGCAGCTTATATGGGGACACTGAAGCTTTCTTT
CDR3aa: CASSLYGDTEAFF

j_gene: TRBJ1-1
v_gene: TRBV7-9
abundance: few
d_gene: -
CDR3nt: TGTGCCAGCAGCGCCACAGGCTGGGGCACTGAAGCTTTCTTT
CDR3aa: CASSATGWGTEAFF

j_gene: TRBJ2-1
v_gene: TRBV9
abundance: -
d_gene: -
CDR3nt: TGTGCCAGCAGCGTAGGCTCACTTGCCTCCTACAATGAGCAGTTCTTC
CDR3aa: CASSVGSLASYNEQFF

j_gene: TRBJ2-5
v_gene: TRBV11-3
abundance: -
d_gene: TRBD1
CDR3nt: TGTGCCAGCAGCCGGACAGGGAGCCAAGAGACCCAGTACTTC
CDR3aa: CASSRTGSQETQYF

j_gene: TRBJ2-3
v_gene: TRBV5-1
abundance: -
d_gene: TRBD1
CDR3nt: TGCGCCAGCAGCTTGGCTTCCGGGACAGGGGGCACAGATACGCAGTATTTT
CDR3aa: CASSLASGTGGTDTQYF

j_gene: TRBJ1-3
v_gene: TRBV19
abundance: -
d_gene: -
CDR3nt: TGTGCCAGTACGACTGGAAACACCATATATTTT
CDR3aa: CASTTGNTIYF

j_gene: TRBJ2-2
v_gene: TRBV4-1
abundance: -
d_gene: TRBD1
CDR3nt: TGCGCCAGCAGCCGCCCAGGGGGCGCGAACACCGGGGAGCTGTTTTTT
CDR3aa: CASSRPGGANTGELFF

j_gene: TRBJ1-2
v_gene: TRBV7-2
abundance: -
d_gene: -
CDR3nt: TGTGCCAGCAGCCAGGGACAACGAAATGGCTACACCTTC
CDR3aa: CASSQGQRNGYTF

j_gene: TRBJ2-7
v_gene: TRBV2
abundance: -
d_gene: TRBD1
CDR3nt: TGTGCCAGCAGTGGCCAGAGACAGGGGGCCTACGAGCAGTACTTC
CDR3aa: CASSGQRQGAYEQYF

j_gene: TRBJ2-7
v_gene: TRBV7-8
abundance: -
d_gene: -
CDR3nt: TGTGCCAGCAGCTTACCTCTTGCAGGGGGGCAATCCTACGAGCAGTACTTC
CDR3aa: CASSLPLAGGQSYEQYF

j_gene: TRBJ2-7
v_gene: TRBV4-1
abundance: few
d_gene: -
CDR3nt: TGCGCCAGCAGCCAAGAAAAGGGAAAGTACTACGAGCAGTACTTC
CDR3aa: CASSQEKGKYYEQYF

j_gene: TRBJ2-6
v_gene: TRBV25-1
abundance: -
d_gene: TRBD1
CDR3nt: TGTGCCAGCAGTCCAGGAGGGACAGGGGACGGGGCCAACGTCCTGACTTTC
CDR3aa: CASSPGGTGDGANVLTF

j_gene: TRBJ2-6
v_gene: TRBV4-3
abundance: -
d_gene: -
CDR3nt: TGCGCCAGCAGCCAAGATGGCGGGGCTGGGGCCAACGTCCTGACTTTC
CDR3aa: CASSQDGGAGANVLTF

j_gene: TRBJ2-3
v_gene: TRBV12-5
abundance: -
d_gene: -
CDR3nt: TGTGCTAGTGGCCCAGGGGAGAGCACAGATACGCAGTATTTT
CDR3aa: CASGPGESTDTQYF

j_gene: TRBJ2-7
v_gene: TRBV11-2
abundance: few
d_gene: TRBD2
CDR3nt: TGTGCCAGTCAATTTAGCGGGGGGGGGTACGAGCAGTACTTC
CDR3aa: CASQFSGGGYEQYF

j_gene: TRBJ2-7
v_gene: TRBV21-1
abundance: -
d_gene: -
CDR3nt: TGTGCCAGTCCCCAAAGTGGGGGACAGAGCCTTTTGGAGCAGTACTTC
CDR3aa: CASPQSGGQSLLEQYF

j_gene: TRBJ2-1
v_gene: TRBV28
abundance: once
d_gene: -
CDR3nt: TGTGCCAGCAGCCCTCTAACGACCGAGCCCGCCTACAATGAGCAGTTCTTC
CDR3aa: CASSPLTTEPAYNEQFF

j_gene: TRBJ1-6
v_gene: TRBV30
abundance: -
d_gene: -
CDR3nt: TGTGCGCGGCAGGATATCGGCAATTCACCCCTCCACTTT
CDR3aa: CARQDIGNSPLHF

j_gene: TRBJ1-1
v_gene: TRBV19
abundance: few
d_gene: -
CDR3nt: TGTGCCAGTACCAACGGATACACTGAAGCTTTCTTT
CDR3aa: CASTNGYTEAFF

j_gene: TRBJ1-5
v_gene: TRBV7-2
abundance: -
d_gene: -
CDR3nt: TGTGCCAGCAGCTTAGGGACCCGGATTAGCAATCAGCCCCAGCATTTT
CDR3aa: CASSLGTRISNQPQHF

j_gene: TRBJ1-5
v_gene: TRBV29-1
abundance: -
d_gene: -
CDR3nt: TGCAGCGTTGCTTTGGGGAATCAGCCCCAGCATTTT
CDR3aa: CSVALGNQPQHF

j_gene: TRBJ2-7
v_gene: TRBV7-2
abundance: few
d_gene: -
CDR3nt: TGTGCCAGCAGCTTTCCCGGACAGCGGGAACAGTACTTC
CDR3aa: CASSFPGQREQYF

j_gene: TRBJ1-1
v_gene: TRBV19
abundance: -
d_gene: -
CDR3nt: TGTGCCAGTAGTAGACGGCAGAACACTGAAGCTTTCTTT
CDR3aa: CASSRRQNTEAFF

j_gene: TRBJ2-7
v_gene: TRBV27
abundance: -
d_gene: TRBD1
CDR3nt: TGTGCCAGCAGTCGGGACAGACACTACGAGCAGTACTTC
CDR3aa: CASSRDRHYEQYF

j_gene: TRBJ2-1
v_gene: TRBV5-1
abundance: -
d_gene: TRBD2
CDR3nt: TGCGCCAGCAATTTAGCGGGAGGAACCAATGAGCAGTTCTTC
CDR3aa: CASNLAGGTNEQFF

j_gene: TRBJ1-5
v_gene: TRBV7-2
abundance: -
d_gene: -
CDR3nt: TGTGCCAGCAGCTTAGAGGCAGGGTTCAATCAGCCCCAGCATTTT
CDR3aa: CASSLEAGFNQPQHF

j_gene: TRBJ2-1
v_gene: TRBV9
abundance: few
d_gene: TRBD2
CDR3nt: TGTGCCAGCCGGGCTAGCGGGAGGGTGGGTGAGCAGTTCTTC
CDR3aa: CASRASGRVGEQFF

j_gene: TRBJ1-1
v_gene: TRBV29-1
abundance: -
d_gene: -
CDR3nt: TGCAGCGTTGAAGAAAACAGGAACACTGAAGCTTTCTTT
CDR3aa: CSVEENRNTEAFF

j_gene: TRBJ2-2
v_gene: TRBV5-1
abundance: -
d_gene: TRBD1
CDR3nt: TGCGCCAGCGCAGGGGGGACAGGGTACACCGGGGAGCTGTTTTTT
CDR3aa: CASAGGTGYTGELFF

j_gene: TRBJ2-1
v_gene: TRBV10-3
abundance: once
d_gene: TRBD2
CDR3nt: TGTGCCATCAGAGCGGGGGCGCACAATGAGCAGTTCTTC
CDR3aa: CAIRAGAHNEQFF

j_gene: TRBJ1-5
v_gene: TRBV4-1
abundance: -
d_gene: -
CDR3nt: TGCGCCAGCAGCCAAGAGGGAGGGGATCAGCCCCAGCATTTT
CDR3aa: CASSQEGGDQPQHF

j_gene: TRBJ1-2
v_gene: TRBV28
abundance: -
d_gene: TRBD1
CDR3nt: TGTGCCAGCAGTTTAGGCGGGACAGGGGGGCATGGCTACACCTTC
CDR3aa: CASSLGGTGGHGYTF

j_gene: TRBJ1-5
v_gene: TRBV7-2
abundance: -
d_gene: -
CDR3nt: TGTGCCAGCAGCTTTACAACAGGTAATCAGCCCCAGCATTTT
CDR3aa: CASSFTTGNQPQHF

j_gene: TRBJ1-5
v_gene: TRBV5-1
abundance: -
d_gene: -
CDR3nt: TGCGCCAGCAGCTTGGTGGGGGGGCCCGGGCCCCAGCATTTT
CDR3aa: CASSLVGGPGPQHF

j_gene: TRBJ1-2
v_gene: TRBV6-5
abundance: -
d_gene: -
CDR3nt: TGTGCCAGCAGTTACTCGACGGGGGGTTACTATGGCTACACCTTC
CDR3aa: CASSYSTGGYYGYTF

j_gene: TRBJ1-2
v_gene: TRBV6-6
abundance: -
d_gene: -
CDR3nt: TGTGCCAGCAGTTACGGGGAGTTTTCTGGCTACACCTTC
CDR3aa: CASSYGEFSGYTF

j_gene: TRBJ2-5
v_gene: TRBV28
abundance: once
d_gene: -
CDR3nt: TGTGCCTGCCTGGCTATGACAGGCTCCCAAGAGACCCAGTACTTC
CDR3aa: CACLAMTGSQETQYF

j_gene: TRBJ1-6
v_gene: TRBV15
abundance: -
d_gene: TRBD1
CDR3nt: TGTGCCACCAGCAGAGGGGACAGCAATTCACCCCTCCACTTT
CDR3aa: CATSRGDSNSPLHF

j_gene: TRBJ1-1
v_gene: TRBV5-1
abundance: few
d_gene: TRBD1
CDR3nt: TGCGCCAGCAGGTCGAGAGGAGGGGGCGCGGGGACTGAAGCTTTCTTT
CDR3aa: CASRSRGGGAGTEAFF

j_gene: TRBJ2-5
v_gene: TRBV6-6
abundance: -
d_gene: -
CDR3nt: TGTGCCAGCAGTTACGTAAGCGCGCGAGAGACCCAGTACTTC
CDR3aa: CASSYVSARETQYF

j_gene: TRBJ1-2
v_gene: TRBV9
abundance: -
d_gene: -
CDR3nt: TGTGCCAGCAGCGGCGGGAATGGCTACACCTTC
CDR3aa: CASSGGNGYTF

j_gene: TRBJ1-2
v_gene: TRBV7-2
abundance: few
d_gene: TRBD1
CDR3nt: TGTGCCAGCAGCACAGGACAGGCTAACTATGGCTACACCTTC
CDR3aa: CASSTGQANYGYTF